Listed here are 19 T cell receptor beta chains from one sample, sequenced in a study of OX40 agonist ivuxolimab in advanced cancers. Using immunoSEQ multiplex PCR, the repertoire was profiled, and TCRdb retains in-frame clones only, with some absent. The table shows fewer than 70,000 clones, with around 85% occurring only once. Sequenced material: CD4+ or CD8+ T cells sorted from blood, taken in a trial of the OX40 agonist ivuxolimab. The receptor source for this set is an adult with an advanced solid tumor such as melanoma, head and neck, liver or kidney cancer.

V usage is TRBV29-1 and J usage is TRBJ1-2, with D possibly being TRBD1 (6 bases). Trimming took off 3 bases at V and 7 bases at J, with 15 bases between the two ends. CDR3 length: 13 amino acids. The germline V gene has CDR1 SQVTM and CDR2 ANQGSEA. The CDR3 here is CSVDGAGVGGYTF. The CDR3 DNA sequence: TGCAGCGTTGACGGGGCAGGGGTCGGTGGCTACACCTTC. The variable domain in full, with the rest retrieved from reference TRBV29-1 and TRBJ1-2, is SAVISQKPSRDICQRGTSLTIQCQVDSQVTMMFWYRQQPGQSLTLIATANQGSEATYESGFVIDKFPISRPNLTFSTLTVSNMSPEDSSIYLCSVDGAGVGGYTFGSGTRLTVV.

The J gene is TRBJ1-2, the V gene TRBV19, with TRBD1 matching 9 bases. The CDR3 runs to 13 residues. Germline-derived CDR1 and CDR2 are LNHDA and SQIVND (reference sequence). The CDR3, as DNA: TGTGCTGATGAGACAGGGGGGAACTATGGCTACACCTTC. Translated: CADETGGNYGYTF.

In this sample, this clone turned up a few times. The V and J genes are TRBV7-3 and TRBJ2-2, with TRBD1 identical over 8 bases. V was clipped by 5 bases and J by 0 bases; unmatched bases: 2. CDR1 SGHTA and CDR2 FQGTGA come from the germline V gene. The CDR3 runs 15 residues. The CDR3 DNA follows: TGTGCCAGCAGCCTGACAGGGGCGAACACCGGGGAGCTGTTTTTT. This codes for CASSLTGANTGELFF.

The genes are TRBV12-5 and TRBJ1-2, with D possibly being TRBD1 (6 bases). V was cut by 9 bases and J by 0 bases, with 14 bases left in between. This CDR3 is 14 amino acids long. CDR1 and CDR2 (germline): LGHNT, FRNRAP. CDR3 loop: CASDSDRANYGYTF. The CDR3 nucleotides are TGTGCTAGCGATTCGGACAGAGCTAACTATGGCTACACCTTC.

The J gene is TRBJ2-1, the V gene TRBV27; TRBD2 aligns across 13 bases. J was trimmed by 6 bases and V by 4 bases; bases with no gene match: 3. Germline V gene lookup returns CDR1 MNHEY and CDR2 SMNVEV (reference sequence). The CDR3 runs to 15 residues. In nucleotides, the CDR3 is TGTGCCAGCAGTTCGACTAGCGGGAGGCTCAATGAGCAGTTCTTC. It encodes CASSSTSGRLNEQFF.

This sequence joins TRBV11-1 and TRBJ2-3; D not resolved. With 3 bases removed from V and 2 bases from J, the gap between germline ends came to 15 bases. Germline V lookup: CDR1 SGHAT, CDR2 FQDESV (reference sequence). This CDR3 is 16 amino acids long. This CDR3 is CASSFLYQSTTDTQYF. CDR3 nucleotides: TGTGCCAGCAGCTTTTTGTATCAGAGTACCACAGATACGCAGTATTTT.

The chain uses TRBV18 and TRBJ2-4, with no clear D. The CDR3 has 16 amino acids. Trimming took off 2 bases at V and 1 base at J, with 12 bases between the two ends. Per germline, CDR1 KGHSH and CDR2 LQKENI. The CDR3 DNA reads TGTGCCAGCTCACCAGAAGGGTTGGGGGCCAAAAACATTCAGTACTTC. Protein sequence: CASSPEGLGAKNIQYF.

Worth noting for this clone: This sample also contains other DNA sequences that code for the same CDR3. The chain is built from TRBV4-3 and TRBJ2-1; D is uncertain. The CDR3 runs 15 residues. Germline V gene lookup returns CDR1 LGHNA and CDR2 YSLEER. Trimming removed 1 base from V and 0 bases from J, with 7 bases in between. The CDR3 loop is CASSQGGSSYNEQFF. CDR3 nucleotides: TGCGCCAGCAGCCAAGGTGGTAGCTCCTACAATGAGCAGTTCTTC.

V gene TRBV5-1 combines with J gene TRBJ1-1; 8 positions match TRBD1. CDR1 is SGHRS and CDR2 is YFSETQ in the germline V gene. Trimming removed 2 bases from V and 5 bases from J; junction bases left unmatched: 5. The CDR3 extends over 14 amino acids. The CDR3, as DNA: TGCGCCAGCAGCTTCGGACAGGGCTGGACTGAAGCTTTCTTT. Its protein is CASSFGQGWTEAFF.

The chain uses TRBV19 and TRBJ2-1; possibly TRBD1 for D (6 bases). Germline lookup yields CDR1 LNHDA and CDR2 SQIVND (reference sequence). The CDR3 spans 13 residues. V was pared by 4 bases and J by 8 bases, with 12 bases between. The DNA for the CDR3 is TGTGCCAGTAGTACCTGGACAGAAGATGAGCAGTTCTTC. It specifies CASSTWTEDEQFF.

The CDR3 DNA follows: TGTGCCAGCAGCGCCTCCGGGACCCAAGAGACCCAGTACTTC. Protein: CASSASGTQETQYF. The rearrangement uses TRBV9 and TRBJ2-5; D is tentatively TRBD1 or TRBD2 (5 bases each). V lost 3 bases, J lost 1 base, and 10 bases lay in between. The CDR3 has 14 amino acids. In germline, CDR1 is SGDLS, CDR2 YYNGEE.

This clone was picked up many times. The chain couples TRBV5-3 to TRBJ1-2; D might be TRBD1 (5 bases). TRBV5-3 carries the ORF label, with uncertain function. The CDR3 totals 16 residues. Deletions cut 1 base from V and 3 bases from J, with 16 bases between. The chain's CDR3 is CARSLIGTGRHYGYTF. Written as DNA, the CDR3 is TGTGCCAGAAGCTTGATTGGGACGGGGCGCCACTATGGCTACACCTTC.

This chain connects TRBV9 to TRBJ2-4, with D possibly TRBD1 on 6 matching bases. Germline V lookup: CDR1 SGDLS, CDR2 YYNGEE. V lost 1 base, J lost 8 bases, and 16 bases lay in between. The CDR3 runs 15 residues. The CDR3 DNA is TGTGCCAGCAGCGTACGGTCAGGGGTTGGAGACATTCAGTACTTC. Translated, it gives CASSVRSGVGDIQYF.

The chain joins TRBV7-9 to TRBJ2-4, with a tentative D call TRBD1 (6 bases). The CDR3 has 17 residues. V was cut by 5 bases and J by 0 bases, with 17 bases left in between. Germline values: CDR1 SEHNR, CDR2 FQNEAQ (reference sequence). The CDR3 region is CASSPGPGELAKNIQYF. The CDR3 DNA reads TGTGCCAGCAGCCCTGGGCCAGGGGAACTAGCCAAAAACATTCAGTACTTC.

The V and J genes are TRBV19 and TRBJ1-5, with a possible D match to TRBD1 (5 bases). The CDR3 runs to 15 residues. Trimming pared 6 bases from V and 2 bases from J, leaving 14 bases between. The germline CDR1 and CDR2 sequences are LNHDA and SQIVND (reference sequence). This CDR3 is CASRGVWVGNQPQHF. In nucleotides, the CDR3 is TGTGCCAGTAGGGGGGTGTGGGTCGGCAATCAGCCCCAGCATTTT.

The V call is TRBV9, the J call TRBJ2-5; TRBD2 aligns across 13 bases. The V segment lost 3 bases and the J segment 4 bases; nucleotides outside the gene matches: 6. Germline V gene data show CDR1 as SGDLS and CDR2 as YYNGEE. The CDR3 extends over 16 amino acids. The CDR3 DNA is TGTGCCAGCAGCGAGGGACTAGCGGGGTATATAGAGACCCAGTACTTC. It specifies CASSEGLAGYIETQYF.

This chain connects TRBV6-5 to TRBJ2-7, with 8 nucleotides matching TRBD1. This CDR3 has 14 residues. Germline V gives CDR1 MNHEY, CDR2 SVGAGI. V was pared by 6 bases and J by 0 bases, with 4 bases of the junction left unmatched. The CDR3 coding sequence is TGTGCCAGCAGCTCTACAGGGGGCTCCTACGAGCAGTACTTC. Its protein product is CASSSTGGSYEQYF.

The chain links TRBV4-3 to TRBJ1-6; D is unresolved. The CDR3 has 15 amino acids. With 3 bases removed from V and 10 bases from J, the gap between germline ends came to 16 bases. CDR1 and CDR2 from the germline V gene are LGHNA and YSLEER. The CDR3 DNA reads TGCGCCAGCAGCCACGGTCAGGCGGGGTACTCACCCCTCCACTTT. Protein: CASSHGQAGYSPLHF.

The genes are TRBV21-1 and TRBJ2-5; the table's TRBD2 call for D was not verified on the DNA. TRBV21-1 is shown as a pseudogene. This CDR3 spans 19 amino acids. The CDR3 DNA is TGTGCCAGCAGCATCTCGGGACTACCAAGCCATAAACCCCAAGAGACCCAGTACTTC. Encoded protein: CASSISGLPSHKPQETQYF.